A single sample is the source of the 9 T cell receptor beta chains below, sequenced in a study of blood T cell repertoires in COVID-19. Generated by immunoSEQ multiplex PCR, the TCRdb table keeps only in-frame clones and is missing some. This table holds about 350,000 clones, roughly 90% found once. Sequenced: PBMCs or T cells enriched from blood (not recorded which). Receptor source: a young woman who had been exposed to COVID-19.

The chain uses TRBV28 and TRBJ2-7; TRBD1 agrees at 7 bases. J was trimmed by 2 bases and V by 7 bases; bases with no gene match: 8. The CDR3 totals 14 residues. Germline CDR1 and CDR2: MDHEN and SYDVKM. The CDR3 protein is CASTVQGLPYEQYF. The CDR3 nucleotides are TGTGCCAGCACCGTACAGGGGTTACCCTACGAGCAGTACTTC.

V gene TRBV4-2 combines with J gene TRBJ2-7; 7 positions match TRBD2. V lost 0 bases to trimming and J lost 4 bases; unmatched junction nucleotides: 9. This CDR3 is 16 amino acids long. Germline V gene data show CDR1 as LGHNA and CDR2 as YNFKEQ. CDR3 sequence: CASSQDFAGEGYEQYF. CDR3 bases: TGTGCCAGCAGCCAAGATTTCGCGGGAGAGGGGTACGAGCAGTACTTC.

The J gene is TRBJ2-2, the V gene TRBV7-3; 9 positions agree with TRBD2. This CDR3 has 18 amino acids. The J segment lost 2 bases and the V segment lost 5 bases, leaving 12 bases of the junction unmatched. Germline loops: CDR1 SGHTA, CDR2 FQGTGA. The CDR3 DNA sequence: TGTGCCAGCAGCCCCCACGGGGCGGGAGGGTTTAACACCGGGGAGCTGTTTTTT. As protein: CASSPHGAGGFNTGELFF.

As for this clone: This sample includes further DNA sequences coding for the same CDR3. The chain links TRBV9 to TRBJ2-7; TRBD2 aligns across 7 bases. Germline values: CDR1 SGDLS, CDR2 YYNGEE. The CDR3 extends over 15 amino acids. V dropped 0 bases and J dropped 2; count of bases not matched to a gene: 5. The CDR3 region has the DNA TGTGCCAGCAGCGTAGACCCGGGGGGAACCTACGAGCAGTACTTC. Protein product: CASSVDPGGTYEQYF.

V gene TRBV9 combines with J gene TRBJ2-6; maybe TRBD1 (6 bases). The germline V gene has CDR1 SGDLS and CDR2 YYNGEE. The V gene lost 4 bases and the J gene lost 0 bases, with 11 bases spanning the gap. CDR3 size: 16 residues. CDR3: CASSTDRISGANVLTF. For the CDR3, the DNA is TGTGCCAGCAGCACCGACAGGATCTCTGGGGCCAACGTCCTGACTTTC.

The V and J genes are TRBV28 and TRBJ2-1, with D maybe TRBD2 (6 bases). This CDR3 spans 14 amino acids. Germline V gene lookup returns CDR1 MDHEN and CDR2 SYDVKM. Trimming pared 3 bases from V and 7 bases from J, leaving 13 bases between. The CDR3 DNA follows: TGTGCCAGCAGTTTCCGGGACTTCCAAAATGAGCAGTTCTTC. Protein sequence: CASSFRDFQNEQFF.

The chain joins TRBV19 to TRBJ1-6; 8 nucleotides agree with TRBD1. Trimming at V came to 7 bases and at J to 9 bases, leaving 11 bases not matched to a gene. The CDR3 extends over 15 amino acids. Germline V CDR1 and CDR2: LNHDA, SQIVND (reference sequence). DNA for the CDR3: TGTGCCAGTACTCCTCAGGGGGCGCGAAGTTCACCCCTCCACTTT. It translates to CASTPQGARSSPLHF.

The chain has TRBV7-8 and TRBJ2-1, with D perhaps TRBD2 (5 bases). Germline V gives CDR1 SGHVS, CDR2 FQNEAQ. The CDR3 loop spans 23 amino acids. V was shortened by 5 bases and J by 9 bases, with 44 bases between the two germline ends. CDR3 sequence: CASSPPGLPLTPSRGLEVFEQFF. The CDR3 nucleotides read TGTGCCAGCAGCCCCCCTGGACTCCCCCTAACCCCCTCCCGCGGCCTTGAGGTTTTTGAGCAGTTCTTC.

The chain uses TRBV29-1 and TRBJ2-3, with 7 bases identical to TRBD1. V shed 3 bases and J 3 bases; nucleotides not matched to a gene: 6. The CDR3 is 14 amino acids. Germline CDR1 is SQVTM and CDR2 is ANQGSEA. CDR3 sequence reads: CSVERGRATDTQYF. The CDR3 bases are TGCAGCGTTGAGAGGGGGCGGGCTACAGATACGCAGTATTTT.